This TCR beta chain was captured by sequencing in a study of OX40 agonist ivuxolimab in advanced cancers. At the level of the study: Every 2 weeks, patients received ivuxolimab intravenously, dosed at 0.01 to 10 mg/kg. Points from the study as a whole: It was not determined which antigens were specifically recognized by the peripheral T cells that had undergone clonal expansion. Clonal expansion was among the lowest in partial responders at 0.1-3.0 mg/kg, especially CD8+. Certain nonresponding patients likewise had low normalized T-cell clonal expansion.

Only in-frame clones appear in the TCRdb table, and some are missing; sequencing was by immunoSEQ multiplex PCR. The sample contains about 43,000 clones, around 86% of which appear only once. CDR1 is SGHDT and CDR2 is YYEEEE in the germline V gene. With 4 bases clipped from V and 6 bases from J, the junction kept 8 bases outside the gene matches. The CDR3 extends over 14 amino acids. Remarks on this clone: As yet, its antigen is unknown.

The V gene is TRBV5-6, the J gene TRBJ1-1; TRBD1 agrees at 8 bases. Specimen: CD4+ or CD8+ T cells sorted from blood, collected in a trial of the OX40 agonist ivuxolimab. The TCR sequence derives from an adult with an advanced solid tumor such as melanoma, head and neck, liver or kidney cancer. The CDR3 spells CASSIGQGQAEAFF. In nucleotides, the CDR3 is TGTGCCAGCAGCATCGGACAGGGACAAGCTGAAGCTTTCTTT.